This T cell receptor beta chain derives from a study of blood T cell repertoires in COVID-19. Study overall: COVID-19 samples collected from the United States, Italy and Spain covered acute and convalescent phases. Nucleic acid was either cDNA or gDNA, and it came from T cells, B-cell-depleted T cells, or PBMCs.

Per the original data handling: Nucleated cell number was recorded as an estimate derived from reference gene primer amplification. The data were produced by immunoSEQ multiplex PCR, yet TCRdb's version contains in-frame clones alone and is incomplete. V and J calls and clone size are those listed in that table; D and trimming were worked out from the DNA. This sample has 70,000 to 90,000 clones; around 79% occur once, and the top ten carry 24%. V was clipped by 4 bases and J by 14 bases; unmatched bases: 9. Per the germline V gene, CDR1 is SEHNR and CDR2 is FQNEAQ (reference sequence). The CDR3 loop spans 12 amino acids.

This rearrangement joins TRBV7-9 to TRBJ2-5, with 8 bases fitting TRBD2. This receptor was taken from a human donor in a cohort sampled during active COVID-19. The sample was peripheral blood. The CDR3 sequence: CASSSTGTRIYF. The CDR3 DNA is TGTGCCAGCAGCTCAACCGGGACTAGAATTTACTTC.